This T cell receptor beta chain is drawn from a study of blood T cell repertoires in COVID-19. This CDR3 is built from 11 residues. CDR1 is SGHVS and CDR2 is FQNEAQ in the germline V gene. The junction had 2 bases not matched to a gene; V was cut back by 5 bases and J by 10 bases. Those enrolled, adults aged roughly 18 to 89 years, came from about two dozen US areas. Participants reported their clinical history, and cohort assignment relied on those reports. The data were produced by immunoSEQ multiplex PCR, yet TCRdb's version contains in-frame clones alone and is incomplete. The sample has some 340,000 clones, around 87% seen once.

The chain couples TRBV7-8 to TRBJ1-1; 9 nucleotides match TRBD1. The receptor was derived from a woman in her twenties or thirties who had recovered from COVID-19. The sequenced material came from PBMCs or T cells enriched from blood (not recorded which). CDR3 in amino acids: CASSPDRGAFF. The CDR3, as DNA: TGTGCCAGCAGCCCGGACAGGGGAGCTTTCTTT.